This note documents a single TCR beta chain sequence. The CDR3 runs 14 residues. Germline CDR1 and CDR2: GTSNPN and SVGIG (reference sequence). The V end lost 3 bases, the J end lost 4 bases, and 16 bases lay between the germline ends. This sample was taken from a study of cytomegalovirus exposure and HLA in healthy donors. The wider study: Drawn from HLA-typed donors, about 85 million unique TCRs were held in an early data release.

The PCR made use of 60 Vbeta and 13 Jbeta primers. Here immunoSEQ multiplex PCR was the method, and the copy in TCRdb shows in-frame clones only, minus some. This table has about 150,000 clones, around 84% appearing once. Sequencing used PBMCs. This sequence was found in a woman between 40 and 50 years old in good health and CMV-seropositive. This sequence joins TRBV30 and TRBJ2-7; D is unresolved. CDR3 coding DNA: TGTGCCTGGAGAAAGTCCGGTAATCCATACGAGCAGTACTTC. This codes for CAWRKSGNPYEQYF. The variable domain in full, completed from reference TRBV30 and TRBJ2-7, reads SQTIHQWPATLVQPVGSPLSLECTVEGTSNPNLYWYRQAAGRGLQLLFYSVGIGQISSEVPQNLSASRPQDRQFILSSKKLLLSDSGFYLCAWRKSGNPYEQYFGPGTRLTVT.